This TCR beta chain is from a study of blood T cells in healthy people across ages. Overall study findings and caveats: Measured against age, TCR beta diversity per million T cells decreased in a roughly linear manner. Diversity estimated from one million T cells was considered an underestimate.

With a J-beta primer mix and a sample-barcoded 5' primer, a second PCR ran roughly 6 to 11 cycles. Every sample gave at least 2.5 million paired-end reads containing CDR3. TCRdb used MiXCR to reprocess the 5' RACE reads, holding one entry per CDR3 protein. The sample shows under 2 million distinct CDR3 sequences, about 35% of them seen only once. Trimming cost V 5 bases and J 6 bases, with 21 bases left between them. The CDR3 consists of 16 residues. Germline V CDR1 and CDR2: MDHEN, SYDVKM. Only a few counts were recorded for this clonotype. Antigen: not known. The clonotype was recovered from a young woman in good health. The chain employs TRBV28 and TRBJ2-3; D not resolved. Sequenced material: blood. CDR3 loop: CASSPANGVLVDTQYF. The CDR3 DNA reads as TGTGCCAGCAGTCCGGCGAACGGAGTGCTTGTGGATACGCAGTATTTT.